Following are 20 T cell receptor beta chains from one sample sequenced in a study of CD8+ T cells in alopecia areata. After isolation, RNA underwent reverse transcription to generate cDNA as the sequencing template. Assay: immunoSEQ multiplex PCR; the TCRdb copy retains only in-frame clones and omits some. The sample lists around 200,000 clones; almost 65% were seen once. The sample here was CD4+ T cells sorted from blood, taken at week 0. The receptors were gathered from a human donor with alopecia areata.

This clone has a handful of counts. The V gene is TRBV29-1, the J gene TRBJ1-1; D remains ambiguous. V shed 4 bases and J shed 4 bases, with 7 bases lying between them. Germline CDR1 reads SQVTM; CDR2 reads ANQGSEA. CDR3 length equals 11 residues. CDR3 coding DNA: TGCAGCGTTGGATCCCTCACTGAAGCTTTCTTT. Translation gives CSVGSLTEAFF. Supplemented by reference TRBV29-1 and TRBJ1-1, the full variable domain reads SAVISQKPSRDICQRGTSLTIQCQVDSQVTMMFWYRQQPGQSLTLIATANQGSEATYESGFVIDKFPISRPNLTFSTLTVSNMSPEDSSIYLCSVGSLTEAFFGQGTRLTVV.

V gene TRBV27 combines with J gene TRBJ2-3; D not certain. The CDR3 sequence is 14 residues long. Looked up from germline, CDR1 is MNHEY and CDR2 is SMNVEV (reference sequence). Trimming left V 6 bases short and J 2 bases short, with 12 bases between. The CDR3 here is CASRPPGLTDTQYF. The CDR3 DNA reads as TGTGCCAGCAGACCGCCGGGCCTCACAGATACGCAGTATTTT.

The J gene is TRBJ2-1, the V gene TRBV25-1; either TRBD1 or TRBD2 may fit D (6 bases each). The CDR3 extends over 13 amino acids. Trimming took off 7 bases at V and 4 bases at J, with 11 bases between the two ends. The germline gives CDR1 MGHDK, CDR2 SYGVNS. The CDR3 nucleotides are TGTGCCAGCAATCAGGGGAGGTACAATGAGCAGTTCTTC. It yields the protein CASNQGRYNEQFF.

The chain carries TRBV19 and TRBJ2-5, with TRBD1 matching over 8 bases. The V and J ends lost 6 bases and 5 bases, in that order; junction bases with no gene match: 5. CDR1 and CDR2 from the germline V gene are LNHDA and SQIVND (reference sequence). The CDR3 loop spans 13 amino acids. The CDR3 coding sequence is TGTGCCAGTAGCAGAGACAGGGGTGAGACCCAGTACTTC. It translates to CASSRDRGETQYF. Looking up the rest from reference TRBV19 and TRBJ2-5 gives the full variable domain: DGGITQSPKYLFRKEGQNVTLSCEQNLNHDAMYWYRQDPGQGLRLIYYSQIVNDFQKGDIAEGYSVSREKKESFPLTVTSAQKNPTAFYLCASSRDRGETQYFGPGTRLLVL.

The chain joins TRBV10-3 to TRBJ1-1; 8 bases are shared with TRBD1. The germline gives CDR1 ENHRY, CDR2 SYGVKD. V was pared by 1 base and J by 6 bases, with 13 bases of the junction left unmatched. CDR3 length equals 17 residues. The CDR3 DNA reads as TGTGCCATCAGTGAGTATCCCCAGGGGGCTGCGCAGCCTGAAGCTTTCTTT. Translating gives CAISEYPQGAAQPEAFF.

The chain carries TRBV4-1 and TRBJ2-7; 11 positions match TRBD1. The CDR3 is 16 amino acids. Germline trimming cut 1 base from V and 0 bases from J; bases unmatched to any gene: 2. Germline assignment: CDR1 MGHRA and CDR2 YSYEKL. The CDR3 nucleotides read TGCGCCAGCAGCCAAGGAGGGACAGGGGGCTCCTACGAGCAGTACTTC. Its translation: CASSQGGTGGSYEQYF.

This clone was picked up many times. The chain combines TRBV5-1 with TRBJ2-1, with TRBD2 identical over 12 bases. The length of the CDR3 is 16 residues. Germline CDR1 SGHRS, CDR2 YFSETQ. V was clipped by 4 bases and J by 4 bases; unmatched bases: 6. The CDR3 DNA reads as TGCGCCAGCAGCGGCTTCACTAGCGGGGGGTACAATGAGCAGTTCTTC. The encoded protein is CASSGFTSGGYNEQFF.

This chain connects TRBV29-1 to TRBJ1-2; 8 bases agree with TRBD1. The V gene end was trimmed by 3 bases and the J gene end by 6 bases; junction bases not matched to a gene: 6. The CDR3 contains 13 residues. CDR1 is SQVTM and CDR2 is ANQGSEA in the germline V gene. CDR3 sequence (DNA): TGCAGCGTTGATCGACAGGGGATCGATGGCTACACCTTC. This gives the protein CSVDRQGIDGYTF.

The chain has TRBV27 and TRBJ2-3; no clear D gene. This CDR3 has 14 amino acids. The V end lost 6 bases, the J end lost 5 bases, and 15 bases lay between the germline ends. Germline V gene data show CDR1 as MNHEY and CDR2 as SMNVEV (reference sequence). CDR3 loop: CASRYKGDRDTQYF. As DNA, the CDR3 is TGTGCCAGCAGATATAAGGGCGATAGAGATACGCAGTATTTT.

The chain combines TRBV29-1 with TRBJ1-2; no definite D call. This CDR3 comprises 10 residues. Trimming took off 5 bases at V and 6 bases at J, with 7 bases between the two ends. Per germline, CDR1 SQVTM and CDR2 ANQGSEA. This CDR3 reads CSVWTDGYTF. As DNA, the CDR3 is TGCAGCGTTTGGACCGATGGCTACACCTTC. Full variable domain (rest looked up from reference TRBV29-1 and TRBJ1-2): SAVISQKPSRDICQRGTSLTIQCQVDSQVTMMFWYRQQPGQSLTLIATANQGSEATYESGFVIDKFPISRPNLTFSTLTVSNMSPEDSSIYLCSVWTDGYTFGSGTRLTVV.

This clone has just one count. CDR3 in amino acids: CASSLRRGLQETQYF. The CDR3 bases are TGTGCCAGCAGCCTACGGCGGGGGCTCCAAGAGACCCAGTACTTC. The chain carries TRBV7-2 and TRBJ2-5, with D perhaps TRBD2 (7 bases). The CDR3 runs 15 residues. Trimming took 5 bases from V and 1 from J, leaving 14 bases between them. CDR1 is SGHTA and CDR2 is FQGNSA in the germline V gene.

The chain links TRBV30 to TRBJ1-2, with 8 positions matching TRBD1. The CDR3 loop spans 15 amino acids. CDR1 and CDR2 (germline): GTSNPN, SVGIG (reference sequence). The trim removed 4 bases at V and 5 bases at J, leaving 12 bases unmatched. In nucleotides, the CDR3 is TGTGCCTGGACCGCAACCAGGGGGCTGGGGTATGGCTACACCTTC. It encodes CAWTATRGLGYGYTF.

The rearrangement uses TRBV29-1 and TRBJ2-2, with TRBD1 identical over 11 bases. CDR3 length: 14 amino acids. The germline V gene has CDR1 SQVTM and CDR2 ANQGSEA. V dropped 8 bases and J dropped 2; count of bases not matched to a gene: 4. In nucleotides, the CDR3 is TGCAGCTCAAGGACAGGGGGCAACACCGGGGAGCTGTTTTTT. Residues: CSSRTGGNTGELFF.

J is TRBJ1-2 and V is TRBV30, with D maybe TRBD1 (6 bases). The CDR3 totals 13 residues. Germline values: CDR1 GTSNPN, CDR2 SVGIG (reference sequence). V shed 1 base and J shed 5 bases, with 11 bases lying between them. The CDR3 sequence is CAWSARQAYGYTF. CDR3 nucleotide sequence: TGTGCCTGGAGTGCGAGACAGGCATATGGCTACACCTTC.

The V call is TRBV10-3, the J call TRBJ2-3; 9 nucleotides line up with TRBD2. This CDR3 is 16 amino acids long. Germline assignment: CDR1 ENHRY and CDR2 SYGVKD. V shed 7 bases, J shed 7 bases, and the junction held 15 bases outside the gene matches. The CDR3 is CAITPGAAGGPNTQYF. The CDR3 region has the DNA TGTGCCATCACCCCGGGCGCGGCGGGGGGGCCTAATACGCAGTATTTT.

Details on this clone: Other nucleotide sequences in the sample specify the same CDR3. The chain recombines TRBV29-1 with TRBJ2-3; either TRBD1 or TRBD2 may supply D (5 bases each). Germline CDR1 SQVTM, CDR2 ANQGSEA. This CDR3 contains 12 residues. V was cut by 5 bases and J by 1 base, with 7 bases left in between. CDR3 in amino acids: CSVQGGTDTQYF. The DNA for the CDR3 is TGCAGCGTTCAGGGAGGCACAGATACGCAGTATTTT.

About this clone: Different DNA sequences within this sample yield the same CDR3. This chain uses TRBV7-8 with TRBJ2-7, with 9 bases that match TRBD1. Germline V gene data show CDR1 as SGHVS and CDR2 as FQNEAQ. There are 14 residues in the CDR3. V lost 1 base, J lost 2 bases, and 0 bases stayed unmatched. CDR3 nucleotides: TGTGCCAGCAGCTTAGGACAGGGGGCCTACGAGCAGTACTTC. This sequence encodes CASSLGQGAYEQYF. The full variable domain, with the rest looked up from reference TRBV7-8 and TRBJ2-7, is GAGVSQSPRYKVAKRGQDVALRCDPISGHVSLFWYQQALGQGPEFLTYFQNEAQLDKSGLPSDRFFAERPEGSVSTLKIQRTQQEDSAVYLCASSLGQGAYEQYFGPGTRLTVT.

V gene TRBV6-5 combines with J gene TRBJ1-6; the D is unclear. Trimming left V 6 bases short and J 6 bases short, with 6 bases between. Germline V gene lookup returns CDR1 MNHEY and CDR2 SVGAGI. The length of the CDR3 is 12 residues. The CDR3 protein is CASSRRNSPLHF. In DNA form, the CDR3 reads TGTGCCAGCAGCCGGCGTAATTCACCCCTCCACTTT.

This clone was recorded a few times. V usage is TRBV14 and J usage is TRBJ2-1, with D possibly TRBD1 on 10 matching bases. Germline V lookup: CDR1 SGHDN, CDR2 FVKESK. Deletions cut 2 bases from V and 3 bases from J, with 32 bases between. The CDR3 totals 22 residues. The CDR3 coding sequence is TGTGCCAGCAGCCAAATCGGGACAGGGGCCCCCATAGCGGGGGCTCACTACAATGAGCAGTTCTTC. It codes for CASSQIGTGAPIAGAHYNEQFF. The full variable domain, in which reference TRBV14 and TRBJ2-1 provide the parts outside the CDR3, is EAGVTQFPSHSVIEKGQTVTLRCDPISGHDNLYWYRRVMGKEIKFLLHFVKESKQDESGMPNNRFLAERTGGTYSTLKVQPAELEDSGVYFCASSQIGTGAPIAGAHYNEQFFGPGTRLTVL.

The rearrangement links TRBV30 to TRBJ2-3, with 7 bases lining up with TRBD1. The trim removed 4 bases at V and 4 bases at J, leaving 2 bases unmatched. The CDR3 consists of 12 residues. Per germline, CDR1 GTSNPN and CDR2 SVGIG (reference sequence). Here the CDR3 reads CAWTRGPDTQYF. The CDR3 DNA is TGTGCCTGGACTAGGGGGCCAGATACGCAGTATTTT.